This entry features one T cell receptor beta chain sequence. This sample is drawn from a study of blood T cell repertoires in COVID-19. CDR3 length: 11 amino acids. The germline CDR1 and CDR2 sequences are WSHSY and SAAADI. V lost 5 bases and J lost 6, with 7 bases in between. Sequencing used immunoSEQ multiplex PCR; TCRdb keeps in-frame clones, though not all of them. The sample yields about 300,000 clones, 86% seen once. The clonotype originates from a woman under 30 who had recovered from COVID-19. V and J are TRBV10-2 and TRBJ1-1; D unclear. Sequences were obtained from PBMCs or T cells enriched from blood (not recorded which). CDR3 DNA sequence: TGCGCCAGCAGTCAGAGCGCTGAAGCTTTCTTT. Protein: CASSQSAEAFF.